There are a few counts of the clone carrying this T cell receptor beta chain. The data derive from a study of cytomegalovirus exposure and HLA in healthy donors. Study in general: Around 89 million unique TCRs from HLA-typed donors made up an early data release. Genotyping showed 75% to 90% of over 350 donors falling in the Caucasian-associated ancestry cluster.

Germline CDR1 and CDR2: SEHNR and FQNEAQ (reference sequence). V was pared by 4 bases and J by 5 bases, with 5 bases of the junction left unmatched. The CDR3 length is 13 residues. Use of 60 Vbeta and 13 Jbeta primers characterized the PCR. Some clones are missing from TCRdb's copy, which holds only in-frame ones; the method was immunoSEQ multiplex PCR. This sample has roughly 180,000 clones, with about 10% found just once. The V gene is TRBV7-9, the J gene TRBJ2-7, with 7 bases identical to TRBD1. The receptor was derived from a woman aged 25 to 45 in good health and CMV-seropositive. The sequenced sample was PBMCs. CDR3 amino acids: CASSSTRGNEQYF. DNA of the CDR3: TGTGCCAGCAGCTCTACCAGGGGGAACGAGCAGTACTTC.